The rows below give T cell receptor beta chains drawn from one sample of a study of cytomegalovirus exposure and HLA in healthy donors. Method: immunoSEQ multiplex PCR; TCRdb's copy keeps in-frame clones and lacks some. The table shows over 70,000 clones, with 76% occurring only once. Material for sequencing was PBMCs. The receptors originated from a male donor in good health and CMV-seronegative. Both conserved end residues are part of each CDR3. The order of the fields is J gene, V gene, clone size, D gene, CDR3 DNA, CDR3 protein. A D gene is named only where the DNA matches it firmly. The size field is filled for only some rows; it gives once, few, many or a size class.

j_gene: TRBJ1-1
v_gene: TRBV28
abundance: NA
d_gene: NA
CDR3nt: TGTGCCAGCAGACAAACCCACAGGTACAACACTGAAGCTTTCTTT
CDR3aa: CASRQTHRYNTEAFF

j_gene: TRBJ1-1
v_gene: TRBV4-3
abundance: NA
d_gene: NA
CDR3nt: TGCGCCAGCAGCCAAGGCCTAGACAGCTTTGCGTACGTTGAAGCTTTCTTT
CDR3aa: CASSQGLDSFAYVEAFF

j_gene: TRBJ1-5
v_gene: TRBV6-5
abundance: NA
d_gene: NA
CDR3nt: TGTGCCAGCAGTGCAGGGTCCAATCAGCCCCAGCATTTT
CDR3aa: CASSAGSNQPQHF

j_gene: TRBJ2-4
v_gene: TRBV5-1
abundance: few
d_gene: TRBD2
CDR3nt: TGCGCCAGCAGCACTGGGACTAGGGACATTCAGTACTTC
CDR3aa: CASSTGTRDIQYF

j_gene: TRBJ2-1
v_gene: TRBV19
abundance: NA
d_gene: NA
CDR3nt: TGTGCCAGTAGACAGGGAAGCTTAACCTACAATGAGCAGTTCTTC
CDR3aa: CASRQGSLTYNEQFF

j_gene: TRBJ1-5
v_gene: TRBV28
abundance: NA
d_gene: NA
CDR3nt: TGTGCCAGCAGCAGTTATAGCAATCAGCCCCAGCATTTT
CDR3aa: CASSSYSNQPQHF

j_gene: TRBJ1-1
v_gene: TRBV28
abundance: NA
d_gene: NA
CDR3nt: TGTGCCAGCAGTTTATTGATTCGCGAGAACACTGAAGCTTTCTTT
CDR3aa: CASSLLIRENTEAFF

j_gene: TRBJ1-1
v_gene: TRBV2
abundance: NA
d_gene: TRBD1
CDR3nt: TGTGCCAGCAGAAGACAGGGAGGCACTGAAGCTTTCTTT
CDR3aa: CASRRQGGTEAFF

j_gene: TRBJ1-1
v_gene: TRBV5-4
abundance: few
d_gene: TRBD1
CDR3nt: TGTGCCAGCAGCATGCGGACAGGGGGCAAATCGATGGAAGCTTTCTTT
CDR3aa: CASSMRTGGKSMEAFF

j_gene: TRBJ1-1
v_gene: TRBV9
abundance: NA
d_gene: TRBD1
CDR3nt: TGTGCCAGCAGCCTAAGTCCGGGACAGGGGGAATTTCGAACTGAAGCTTTCTTT
CDR3aa: CASSLSPGQGEFRTEAFF

j_gene: TRBJ2-3
v_gene: TRBV6-4
abundance: NA
d_gene: TRBD1
CDR3nt: TGTGCCAGCAGTGAGGGACAGGGGGCAGATACGCAGTATTTT
CDR3aa: CASSEGQGADTQYF

j_gene: TRBJ2-2
v_gene: TRBV11-3
abundance: NA
d_gene: NA
CDR3nt: TGTGCCAGCAGCGGGGGGACTGTGAACACCGGGGAGCTGTTTTTT
CDR3aa: CASSGGTVNTGELFF

j_gene: TRBJ2-3
v_gene: TRBV9
abundance: few
d_gene: NA
CDR3nt: TGTGCCAGCAGCGTAGCTCAGAGCACAGATACGCAGTATTTT
CDR3aa: CASSVAQSTDTQYF

j_gene: TRBJ2-3
v_gene: TRBV4-3
abundance: NA
d_gene: NA
CDR3nt: TGCGCCAGCAGCCAAGACCAGCGGACAGATACGCAGTATTTT
CDR3aa: CASSQDQRTDTQYF

j_gene: TRBJ2-1
v_gene: TRBV4-3
abundance: NA
d_gene: TRBD2
CDR3nt: TGCGCCAGCAGCCTTAGCGGGGGGTCCTACAATGAGCAGTTCTTC
CDR3aa: CASSLSGGSYNEQFF

j_gene: TRBJ2-7
v_gene: TRBV27
abundance: NA
d_gene: TRBD1
CDR3nt: TGTGCCAGCAGTCTCCTTAACGACGGGACAGGGGTTAGACAGTACTTC
CDR3aa: CASSLLNDGTGVRQYF

j_gene: TRBJ2-3
v_gene: TRBV19
abundance: few
d_gene: NA
CDR3nt: TGTGCCAGTAGTCCCCGGACTGCGCTCACCTCCTCTAGCACAGATACGCAGTATTTT
CDR3aa: CASSPRTALTSSSTDTQYF

j_gene: TRBJ1-4
v_gene: TRBV19
abundance: NA
d_gene: TRBD1
CDR3nt: TGTGCCAGTAGAACCTCAGGGGGCGGAGGTGAAAAACTGTTTTTT
CDR3aa: CASRTSGGGGEKLFF

j_gene: TRBJ2-1
v_gene: TRBV28
abundance: NA
d_gene: TRBD2
CDR3nt: TGTGCCAGCAGTTTGGGACTAGCGGGGGACAATGAGCAGTTCTTC
CDR3aa: CASSLGLAGDNEQFF

j_gene: TRBJ1-1
v_gene: TRBV9
abundance: NA
d_gene: TRBD1
CDR3nt: TGTGCCAGCAGCGTCGACAGGGGGCTGAACACTGAAGCTTTCTTT
CDR3aa: CASSVDRGLNTEAFF

j_gene: TRBJ1-1
v_gene: TRBV5-1
abundance: NA
d_gene: TRBD1
CDR3nt: TGCGCCAGCAGCTCCGGGACAGGGAACACTGAAGCTTTCTTT
CDR3aa: CASSSGTGNTEAFF

j_gene: TRBJ1-5
v_gene: TRBV7-2
abundance: NA
d_gene: NA
CDR3nt: TGTGCCAGCAGCTTGGACAGAAATCAGCCCCAGCATTTT
CDR3aa: CASSLDRNQPQHF

j_gene: TRBJ1-5
v_gene: TRBV19
abundance: NA
d_gene: NA
CDR3nt: TGTGCCACCCGTTGGACGGACATCCTCAATCAGCCCCAGCATTTT
CDR3aa: CATRWTDILNQPQHF

j_gene: TRBJ2-2
v_gene: TRBV5-1
abundance: NA
d_gene: TRBD2
CDR3nt: TGCGCCAGCAGCTTGACTGCGGGAGACAACACCGGGGAGCTGTTTTTT
CDR3aa: CASSLTAGDNTGELFF

j_gene: TRBJ2-3
v_gene: TRBV18
abundance: NA
d_gene: NA
CDR3nt: TGTGCCAGCTCACCTTACACAGATACGCAGTATTTT
CDR3aa: CASSPYTDTQYF

j_gene: TRBJ1-3
v_gene: TRBV30
abundance: NA
d_gene: TRBD1
CDR3nt: TGTGCCTGGGACAGGGGCTCTGGAAACACCATATATTTT
CDR3aa: CAWDRGSGNTIYF

j_gene: TRBJ2-7
v_gene: TRBV28
abundance: few
d_gene: TRBD1
CDR3nt: TGTGCCAGCAGTTTCGTCGCGAGACAGGGTGTGTACGAGCAGTACTTC
CDR3aa: CASSFVARQGVYEQYF

j_gene: TRBJ1-2
v_gene: TRBV11-3
abundance: once
d_gene: TRBD1
CDR3nt: TGTGCCAGCAGCCTGTTACAGGGGGATGGCTACACCTTC
CDR3aa: CASSLLQGDGYTF

j_gene: TRBJ1-1
v_gene: TRBV19
abundance: NA
d_gene: TRBD1
CDR3nt: TGTGCCAGTAGTTTACGGCAGGGGGCGCGAGCTTTCTTT
CDR3aa: CASSLRQGARAFF

j_gene: TRBJ1-2
v_gene: TRBV11-2
abundance: NA
d_gene: NA
CDR3nt: TGTGCCAGCAGTGAGGACAAGGGGGCTAACTATGGCTACACCTTC
CDR3aa: CASSEDKGANYGYTF

j_gene: TRBJ2-1
v_gene: TRBV7-6
abundance: NA
d_gene: TRBD2
CDR3nt: TGTGCCAGCAGCTGGGGGACTAGCGATGCGATAAATGAGCAGTTCTTC
CDR3aa: CASSWGTSDAINEQFF